Presented here are 4 T cell receptor beta chains from one specimen sequenced in a study of blood T cell repertoires in COVID-19. Profiling relied on immunoSEQ multiplex PCR, and the TCRdb table lists in-frame clones only, not all of them. The sample consists of around 320,000 clones, 90% of them appearing once. The specimen was PBMCs or T cells enriched from blood (not recorded which). Receptors were obtained from a woman aged 30 to 39 who had been exposed to COVID-19.

This clone has a single count. The J gene is TRBJ2-7, the V gene TRBV7-8; 8 bases are a match to TRBD1. Germline V gene data show CDR1 as SGHVS and CDR2 as FQNEAQ. This CDR3 contains 13 residues. V was clipped by 1 base and J by 4 bases; unmatched bases: 0. CDR3 amino acids: CASSLDRGYEQYF. CDR3 bases: TGTGCCAGCAGCTTAGACAGGGGGTACGAGCAGTACTTC. The whole variable domain, filled in from reference TRBV7-8 and TRBJ2-7, reads GAGVSQSPRYKVAKRGQDVALRCDPISGHVSLFWYQQALGQGPEFLTYFQNEAQLDKSGLPSDRFFAERPEGSVSTLKIQRTQQEDSAVYLCASSLDRGYEQYFGPGTRLTVT.

The chain links TRBV10-3 to TRBJ1-2, with D perhaps matching TRBD1 (6 bases). Between the trimmed V and J ends, which lost 4 bases and 1 base, there was a span of 16 bases. Germline CDR1 reads ENHRY; CDR2 reads SYGVKD. The CDR3 is 16 residues long. CDR3 loop: CAISGGAGALNYGYTF. CDR3 nucleotide sequence: TGTGCCATCAGTGGTGGGGCAGGGGCTCTTAACTATGGCTACACCTTC.

The rearrangement uses TRBV5-4 and TRBJ2-7, with 8 bases lining up with TRBD1. This CDR3 is built from 14 residues. CDR1 and CDR2 from the germline V gene are SGHNT and YYREEE (reference sequence). V shed 0 bases and J 6 bases; nucleotides not matched to a gene: 5. CDR3 nucleotide sequence: TGTGCCAGCAGCTTGGGACAGGGGAACGGCGAGCAGTACTTC. As protein: CASSLGQGNGEQYF.

This clone occurred once. The chain's CDR3 is CASSLGRGRGDYGYTF. DNA for the CDR3: TGTGCCAGCAGTTTAGGCAGGGGGCGTGGGGACTATGGCTACACCTTC. This chain joins TRBV27 and TRBJ1-2; 8 bases align to TRBD1. This CDR3 contains 16 residues. V shed 2 bases and J 3 bases; nucleotides not matched to a gene: 8. Per the germline V gene, CDR1 is MNHEY and CDR2 is SMNVEV (reference sequence).